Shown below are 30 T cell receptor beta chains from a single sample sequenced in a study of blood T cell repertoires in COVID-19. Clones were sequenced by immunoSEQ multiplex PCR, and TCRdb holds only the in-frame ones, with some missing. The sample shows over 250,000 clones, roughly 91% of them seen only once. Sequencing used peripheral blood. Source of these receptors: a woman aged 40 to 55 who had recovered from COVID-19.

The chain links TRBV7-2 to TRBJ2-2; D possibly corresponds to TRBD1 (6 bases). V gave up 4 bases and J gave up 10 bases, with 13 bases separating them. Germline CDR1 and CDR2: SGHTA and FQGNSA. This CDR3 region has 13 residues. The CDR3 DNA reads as TGTGCCAGCAGCTGGAACTCAGGGGCGGAGCTGTTTTTT. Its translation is CASSWNSGAELFF. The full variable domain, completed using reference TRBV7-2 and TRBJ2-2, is GAGVSQSPSNKVTEKGKDVELRCDPISGHTALYWYRQSLGQGLEFLIYFQGNSAPDKSGLPSDRFSAERTGGSVSTLTIQRTQQEDSAVYLCASSWNSGAELFFGEGSRLTVL.

The DNA of the CDR3 is TGCGCCAGCAGCTTGGGCCCCCGGGGGACTAGCGACTACGAGCAGTACGTC. It specifies CASSLGPRGTSDYEQYV. J is TRBJ2-7 and V is TRBV5-1, with 10 positions matching TRBD2. The length of the CDR3 is 17 residues. Looked up from germline, CDR1 is SGHRS and CDR2 is YFSETQ. The V and J ends lost 0 bases and 3 bases, in that order; junction bases with no gene match: 9.

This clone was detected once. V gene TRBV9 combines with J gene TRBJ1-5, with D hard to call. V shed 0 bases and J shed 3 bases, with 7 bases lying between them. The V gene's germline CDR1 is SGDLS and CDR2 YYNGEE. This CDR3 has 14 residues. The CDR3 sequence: CASSVGADNQPQHF. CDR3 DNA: TGTGCCAGCAGCGTAGGGGCAGACAATCAGCCCCAGCATTTT.

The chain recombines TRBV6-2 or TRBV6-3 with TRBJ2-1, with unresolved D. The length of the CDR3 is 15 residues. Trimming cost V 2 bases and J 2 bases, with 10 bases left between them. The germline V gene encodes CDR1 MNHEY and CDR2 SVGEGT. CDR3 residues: CASSYKRPAYNEQFF. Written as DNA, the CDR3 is TGTGCCAGCAGTTACAAGCGACCCGCCTACAATGAGCAGTTCTTC.

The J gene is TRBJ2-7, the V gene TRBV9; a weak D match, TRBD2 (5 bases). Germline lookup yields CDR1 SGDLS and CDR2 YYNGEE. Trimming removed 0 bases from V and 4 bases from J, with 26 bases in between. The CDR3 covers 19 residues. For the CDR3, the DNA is TGTGCCAGCAGCGTAGGGCCGGAGGACGCGTGGTCCCCCGGATACGAGCAGTACTTC. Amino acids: CASSVGPEDAWSPGYEQYF. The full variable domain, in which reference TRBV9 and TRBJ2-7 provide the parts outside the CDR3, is DSGVTQTPKHLITATGQRVTLRCSPRSGDLSVYWYQQSLDQGLQFLIQYYNGEERAKGNILERFSAQQFPDLHSELNLSSLELGDSALYFCASSVGPEDAWSPGYEQYFGPGTRLTVT.

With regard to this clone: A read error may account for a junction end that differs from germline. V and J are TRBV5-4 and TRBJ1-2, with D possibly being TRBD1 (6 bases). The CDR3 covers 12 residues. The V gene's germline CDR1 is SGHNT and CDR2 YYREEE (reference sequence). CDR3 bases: TGTGCCAGCAGCCCGGGGGGAGGGGGAAACTTCTTC. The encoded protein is CASSPGGGGNFF.

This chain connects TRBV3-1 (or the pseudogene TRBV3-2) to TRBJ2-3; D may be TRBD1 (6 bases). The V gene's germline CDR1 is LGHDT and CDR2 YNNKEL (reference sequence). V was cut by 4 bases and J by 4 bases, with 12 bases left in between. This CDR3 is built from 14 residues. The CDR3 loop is CASSLLGGADTQYF. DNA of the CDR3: TGTGCCAGCAGCCTCCTAGGGGGTGCAGATACGCAGTATTTT.

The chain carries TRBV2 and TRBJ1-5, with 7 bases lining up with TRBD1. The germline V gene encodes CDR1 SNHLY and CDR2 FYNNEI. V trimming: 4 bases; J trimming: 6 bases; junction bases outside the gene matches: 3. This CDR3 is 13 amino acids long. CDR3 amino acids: CASSGQGGQPQHF. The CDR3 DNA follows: TGTGCCAGCAGTGGCCAGGGGGGTCAGCCCCAGCATTTT.

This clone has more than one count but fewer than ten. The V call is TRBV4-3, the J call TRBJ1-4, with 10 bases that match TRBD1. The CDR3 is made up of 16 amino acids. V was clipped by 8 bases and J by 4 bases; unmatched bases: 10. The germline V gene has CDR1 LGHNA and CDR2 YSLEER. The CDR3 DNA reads TGCGCCAGCTCCGGGACACGGACAGGGGGTAATGAAAAACTGTTTTTT. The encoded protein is CASSGTRTGGNEKLFF.

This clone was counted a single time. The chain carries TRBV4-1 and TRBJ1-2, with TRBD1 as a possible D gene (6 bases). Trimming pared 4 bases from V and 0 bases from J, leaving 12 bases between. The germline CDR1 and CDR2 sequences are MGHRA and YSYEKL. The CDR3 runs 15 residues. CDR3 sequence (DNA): TGCGCCAGCAGCCCAAGCCCAGGGGCTAACTATGGCTACACCTTC. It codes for CASSPSPGANYGYTF.

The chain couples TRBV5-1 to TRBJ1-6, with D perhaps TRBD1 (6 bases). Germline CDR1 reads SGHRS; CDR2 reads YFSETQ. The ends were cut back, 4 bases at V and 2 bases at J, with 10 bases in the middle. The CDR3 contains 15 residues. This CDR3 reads CASSRTGPYNSPLHF. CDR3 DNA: TGCGCCAGCAGCAGAACAGGGCCCTATAATTCACCCCTCCACTTT. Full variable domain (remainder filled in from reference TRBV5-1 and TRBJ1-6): KAGVTQTPRYLIKTRGQQVTLSCSPISGHRSVSWYQQTPGQGLQFLFEYFSETQRNKGNFPGRFSGRQFSNSRSEMNVSTLELGDSALYLCASSRTGPYNSPLHFGNGTRLTVT.

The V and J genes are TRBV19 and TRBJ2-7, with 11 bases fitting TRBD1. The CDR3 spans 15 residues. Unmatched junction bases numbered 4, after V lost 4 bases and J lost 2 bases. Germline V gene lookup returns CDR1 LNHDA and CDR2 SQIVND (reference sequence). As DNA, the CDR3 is TGTGCCAGTAGTACAGGACAGGGGGCCCCCTACGAGCAGTACTTC. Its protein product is CASSTGQGAPYEQYF.

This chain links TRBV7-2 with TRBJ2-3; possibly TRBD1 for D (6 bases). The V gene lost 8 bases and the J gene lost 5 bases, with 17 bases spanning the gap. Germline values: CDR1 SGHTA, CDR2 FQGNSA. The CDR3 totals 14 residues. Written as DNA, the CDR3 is TGTGCCAGCTGGGGGCCCCGGGGTGGAGATACGCAGTATTTT. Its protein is CASWGPRGGDTQYF. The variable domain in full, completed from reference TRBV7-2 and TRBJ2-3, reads GAGVSQSPSNKVTEKGKDVELRCDPISGHTALYWYRQSLGQGLEFLIYFQGNSAPDKSGLPSDRFSAERTGGSVSTLTIQRTQQEDSAVYLCASWGPRGGDTQYFGPGTRLTVL.

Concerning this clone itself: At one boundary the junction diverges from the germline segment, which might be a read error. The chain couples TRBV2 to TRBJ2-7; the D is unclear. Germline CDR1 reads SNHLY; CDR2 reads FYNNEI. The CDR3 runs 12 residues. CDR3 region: CASTPRPTPTDF. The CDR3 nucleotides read TGTGCCAGCACCCCCCGCCCCACCCCCACGGACTTC.

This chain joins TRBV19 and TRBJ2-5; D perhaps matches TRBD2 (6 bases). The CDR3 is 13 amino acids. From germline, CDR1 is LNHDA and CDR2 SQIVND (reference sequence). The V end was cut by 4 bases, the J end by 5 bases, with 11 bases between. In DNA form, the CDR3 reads TGTGCCAGTAGTACCGACGGAGGGGAGACCCAGTACTTC. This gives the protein CASSTDGGETQYF.

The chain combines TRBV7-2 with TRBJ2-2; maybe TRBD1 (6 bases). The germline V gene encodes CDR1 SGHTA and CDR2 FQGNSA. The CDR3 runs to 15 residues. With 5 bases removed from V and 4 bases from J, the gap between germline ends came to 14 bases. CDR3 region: CASSPPQGSTGELFF. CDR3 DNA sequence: TGTGCCAGCAGCCCCCCACAGGGAAGCACCGGGGAGCTGTTTTTT.

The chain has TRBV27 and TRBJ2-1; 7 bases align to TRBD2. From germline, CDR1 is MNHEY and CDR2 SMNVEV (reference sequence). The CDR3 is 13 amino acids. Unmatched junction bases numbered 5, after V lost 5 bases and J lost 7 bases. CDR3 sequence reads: CASSPTSRNEQFF. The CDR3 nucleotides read TGTGCCAGCAGTCCGACTAGCCGGAATGAGCAGTTCTTC.

The CDR3 coding sequence is TGTGCCAGCACCCCGGCGGGGGGTGGCTACACCTTC. Amino acid sequence: CASTPAGGGYTF. J is TRBJ1-2 and V is TRBV6-5; D perhaps matches TRBD1 (5 bases). The CDR3 is 12 residues long. Trimming left V 7 bases short and J 7 bases short, with 13 bases between. Germline V gives CDR1 MNHEY, CDR2 SVGAGI.

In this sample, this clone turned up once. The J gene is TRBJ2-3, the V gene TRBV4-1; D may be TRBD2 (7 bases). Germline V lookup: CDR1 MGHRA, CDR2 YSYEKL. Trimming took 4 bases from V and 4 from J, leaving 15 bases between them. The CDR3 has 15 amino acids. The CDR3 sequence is CASSPIGGGPDTQYF. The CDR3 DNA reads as TGCGCCAGCAGCCCCATTGGGGGGGGGCCAGATACGCAGTATTTT.

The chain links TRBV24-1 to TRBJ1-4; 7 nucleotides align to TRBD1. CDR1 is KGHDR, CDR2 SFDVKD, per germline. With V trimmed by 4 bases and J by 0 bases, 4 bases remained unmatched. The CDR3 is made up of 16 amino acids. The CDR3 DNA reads TGTGCCACCAGTGACCCTCAGGGGGCAACTAATGAAAAACTGTTTTTT. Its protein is CATSDPQGATNEKLFF.

CDR3 protein: CASRRSGLDNSPLHF. Here the CDR3 DNA reads TGTGCCAGCAGGCGGAGCGGGTTAGATAATTCACCCCTCCACTTT. The V gene is TRBV6-5, the J gene TRBJ1-6; D unresolved. V lost 6 bases and J lost 5, with 14 bases in between. Germline-derived CDR1 and CDR2 are MNHEY and SVGAGI. This CDR3 region has 15 residues.

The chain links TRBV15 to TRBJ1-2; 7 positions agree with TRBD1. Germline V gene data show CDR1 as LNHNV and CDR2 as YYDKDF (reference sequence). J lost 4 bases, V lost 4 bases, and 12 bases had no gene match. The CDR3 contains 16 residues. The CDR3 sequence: CATSTPVRGLSYGYTF. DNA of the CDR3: TGTGCCACCAGCACCCCGGTGAGGGGGCTGAGCTATGGCTACACCTTC.

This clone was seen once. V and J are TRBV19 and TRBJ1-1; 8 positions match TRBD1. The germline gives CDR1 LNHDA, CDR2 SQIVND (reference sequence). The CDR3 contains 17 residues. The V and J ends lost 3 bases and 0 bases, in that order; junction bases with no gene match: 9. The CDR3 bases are TGTGCCAGTAGTATGCGGACAGGGAAGAGGATGAACACTGAAGCTTTCTTT. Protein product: CASSMRTGKRMNTEAFF.

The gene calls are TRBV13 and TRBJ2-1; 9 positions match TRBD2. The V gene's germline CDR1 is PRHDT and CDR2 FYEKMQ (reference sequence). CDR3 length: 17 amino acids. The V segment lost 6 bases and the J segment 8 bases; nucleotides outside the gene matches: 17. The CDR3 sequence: CASRTAASGKVRHEQFF. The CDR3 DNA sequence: TGTGCCAGCAGGACAGCGGCTAGCGGGAAGGTACGCCATGAGCAGTTCTTC.

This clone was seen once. CDR3: CASSQGTENGYTF. The CDR3 DNA follows: TGTGCCAGCAGTCAAGGGACAGAGAATGGCTACACCTTC. The V call is TRBV6-2 or TRBV6-3, the J call TRBJ1-2, with TRBD1 matching 7 bases. The trim removed 5 bases at V and 6 bases at J, leaving 6 bases unmatched. CDR1 is MNHEY, CDR2 SVGEGT, per germline. The CDR3 is 13 residues long.

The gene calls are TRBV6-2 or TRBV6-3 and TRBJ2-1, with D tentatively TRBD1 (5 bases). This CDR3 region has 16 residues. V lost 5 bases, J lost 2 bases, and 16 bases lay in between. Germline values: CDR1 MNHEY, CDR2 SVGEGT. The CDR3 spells CASSPLGGATYNEQFF. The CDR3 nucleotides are TGTGCCAGCAGTCCCCTGGGTGGGGCCACCTACAATGAGCAGTTCTTC.

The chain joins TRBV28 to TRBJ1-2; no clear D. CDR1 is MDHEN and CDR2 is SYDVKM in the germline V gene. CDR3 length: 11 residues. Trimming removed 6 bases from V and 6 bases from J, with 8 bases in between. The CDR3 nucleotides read TGTGCCAGCAGACCCGAGCATGGCTACACCTTC. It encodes CASRPEHGYTF.

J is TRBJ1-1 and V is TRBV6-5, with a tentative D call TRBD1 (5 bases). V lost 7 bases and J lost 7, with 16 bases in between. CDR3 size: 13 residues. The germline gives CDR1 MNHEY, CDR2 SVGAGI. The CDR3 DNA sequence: TGTGCCAGCACCAAGGGGCCGCTCCTTGAAGCTTTCTTT. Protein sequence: CASTKGPLLEAFF.

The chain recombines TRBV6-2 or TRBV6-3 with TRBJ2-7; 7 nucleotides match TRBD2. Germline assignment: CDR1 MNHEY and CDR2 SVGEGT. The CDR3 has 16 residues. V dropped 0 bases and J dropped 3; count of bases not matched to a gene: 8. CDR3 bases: TGTGCCAGCAGTTACTCGGGGGGGAGGGAGGGCTACGAGCAGTACGTC. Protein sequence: CASSYSGGREGYEQYV.

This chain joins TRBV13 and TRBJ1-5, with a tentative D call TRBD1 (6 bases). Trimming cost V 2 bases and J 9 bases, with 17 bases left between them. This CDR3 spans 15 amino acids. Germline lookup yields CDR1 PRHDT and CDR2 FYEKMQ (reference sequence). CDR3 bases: TGTGCCAGCAGCTTACGGGGGGAGGGGGTGACGCCCCAGCATTTT. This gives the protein CASSLRGEGVTPQHF.